The rows below give T cell receptor beta chains drawn from one sample of a study of T cells in Graves' hyperthyroidism and ophthalmopathy. TCRdb reprocessed the multiplex PCR reads with MiXCR, giving one entry per CDR3 protein. This table holds around 610,000 distinct CDR3 sequences, 14% to 15% found once. Sequencing was carried out using blood. These receptors were taken from a woman in her 40s with Graves' ophthalmopathy. Both conserved end residues are part of each CDR3. Fields, in order: CDR3 length, J gene, D gene, clone size, V gene, CDR3 protein, CDR3 DNA. A D gene is named only where the DNA matches it firmly. Not all rows give a size; the values are once, few, many and, for expanded clones, a class.

len: 16
j_gene: TRBJ2-2
d_gene: TRBD2
abundance: .
v_gene: TRBV6-1
CDR3aa: CASSHTQAGGPGELFF
CDR3nt: TGTGCCAGCAGCCACACTCAAGCGGGAGGGCCCGGGGAGCTGTTTTTT

len: 14
j_gene: TRBJ2-7
d_gene: .
abundance: many
v_gene: TRBV6-2/TRBV6-3
CDR3aa: CASGMGVLSYEQYF
CDR3nt: TGTGCCAGCGGGATGGGGGTTCTTTCCTACGAGCAGTACTTC

len: 14
j_gene: TRBJ1-2
d_gene: .
abundance: many
v_gene: TRBV5-1
CDR3aa: CASSLGALSYGYTF
CDR3nt: TGCGCCAGCAGCTTGGGAGCCCTTAGCTATGGCTACACCTTC

len: 13
j_gene: TRBJ1-2
d_gene: .
abundance: many
v_gene: TRBV12-3/TRBV12-4
CDR3aa: CASSLGLREGYTF
CDR3nt: TGTGCCAGCAGTTTAGGTCTGCGGGAGGGCTACACCTTC

len: 13
j_gene: TRBJ2-5
d_gene: TRBD1
abundance: .
v_gene: TRBV20-1
CDR3aa: CSATGTGQETQYF
CDR3nt: TGCAGTGCTACCGGGACAGGGCAAGAGACCCAGTACTTC

len: 16
j_gene: TRBJ1-3
d_gene: TRBD1
abundance: many
v_gene: TRBV12-3/TRBV12-4
CDR3aa: CASTGTGVVSGNTIYF
CDR3nt: TGTGCCAGCACAGGGACAGGGGTTGTCTCTGGAAACACCATATATTTT

len: 14
j_gene: TRBJ2-2
d_gene: .
abundance: .
v_gene: TRBV15
CDR3aa: CATRVGGNTGELFF
CDR3nt: TGTGCCACCAGAGTCGGGGGTAACACCGGGGAGCTGTTTTTT

len: 14
j_gene: TRBJ2-5
d_gene: .
abundance: many
v_gene: TRBV20-1
CDR3aa: CSARRGGPGETQYF
CDR3nt: TGCAGTGCTAGAAGGGGCGGTCCAGGGGAGACCCAGTACTTC

len: 15
j_gene: TRBJ2-7
d_gene: .
abundance: .
v_gene: TRBV30
CDR3aa: CAWNPLKAGVYEQYF
CDR3nt: TGTGCCTGGAATCCCCTAAAAGCAGGAGTCTACGAGCAGTACTTC

len: 14
j_gene: TRBJ2-7
d_gene: TRBD1
abundance: many
v_gene: TRBV6-2/TRBV6-3
CDR3aa: CASSYEQGSYEQYF
CDR3nt: TGTGCCAGCAGTTACGAACAGGGGTCTTACGAGCAGTACTTC

len: 14
j_gene: TRBJ1-6
d_gene: TRBD1
abundance: .
v_gene: TRBV2
CDR3aa: CATRGSGGNSPLHF
CDR3nt: TGTGCCACGCGAGGCTCAGGGGGGAATTCACCCCTCCACTTT

len: 13
j_gene: TRBJ2-4
d_gene: TRBD2
abundance: many
v_gene: TRBV29-1
CDR3aa: CSVYPSGKNIQYF
CDR3nt: TGCAGCGTTTACCCTAGCGGCAAAAACATTCAGTACTTC

len: 16
j_gene: TRBJ1-4
d_gene: TRBD1
abundance: few
v_gene: TRBV11-2
CDR3aa: CASSSPPGTGGEKLFF
CDR3nt: TGTGCCAGCAGCTCACCCCCCGGGACAGGGGGGGAAAAACTGTTTTTT

len: 17
j_gene: TRBJ2-7
d_gene: .
abundance: many
v_gene: TRBV12-3/TRBV12-4
CDR3aa: CASSDTYTGRQGIEQYF
CDR3nt: TGTGCCAGCAGTGATACCTATACGGGACGGCAGGGCATAGAGCAGTACTTC

len: 11
j_gene: TRBJ2-7
d_gene: .
abundance: many
v_gene: TRBV20-1
CDR3aa: CSARSLVEQYF
CDR3nt: TGCAGTGCTAGGAGTCTAGTCGAGCAGTACTTC

len: 12
j_gene: TRBJ2-1
d_gene: .
abundance: many
v_gene: TRBV10-3
CDR3aa: CAISPEGLLQFF
CDR3nt: TGTGCCATCAGTCCGGAGGGGCTCCTACAGTTCTTC

len: 16
j_gene: TRBJ1-1
d_gene: TRBD1
abundance: few
v_gene: TRBV10-3
CDR3aa: CAISGVGAGGWTEAFF
CDR3nt: TGTGCCATCAGTGGCGTCGGGGCAGGGGGCTGGACTGAAGCTTTCTTT

len: 16
j_gene: TRBJ2-5
d_gene: TRBD1
abundance: many
v_gene: TRBV4-2
CDR3aa: CASSYEGQGASPTQYF
CDR3nt: TGTGCCAGCAGCTACGAAGGCCAGGGGGCCTCTCCGACCCAGTACTTC

len: 13
j_gene: TRBJ2-5
d_gene: .
abundance: .
v_gene: TRBV7-3
CDR3aa: CASSPGPGGTQYF
CDR3nt: TGTGCCAGCAGCCCAGGCCCTGGGGGGACCCAGTACTTC